This T cell receptor (beta chain) was sequenced in a study of T cells in Graves' hyperthyroidism and ophthalmopathy (dated by TCRdb to about 2019). Turning to the overall study: Peripheral blood was sampled at the time of initial diagnosis, prior to any treatment. To identify TCR V-J signatures that set the groups apart, the researchers used a discovery cohort of 90 to 100 patients, made up of 40 to 45 with Graves' ophthalmopathy and some 55 with stable Graves' hyperthyroidism. Prospective prediction of ophthalmopathy was tested in an independent validation cohort of fewer than 20 hyperthyroidism patients and 15 to 17 patients who later progressed to ophthalmopathy. The 100 or so discovery patients were divided at random into training and test sets in a 7:3 ratio. The study also compared thyroid tissue and blood T-cell repertoires from roughly 6 Graves' hyperthyroidism patients. Following sampling, methimazole starting at 30 mg daily was given to hyperthyroidism patients, and high-dose intravenous methylprednisolone was given to ophthalmopathy patients. According to the paper, TCR Vbeta CDR3 sequencing was carried out on 135 peripheral blood samples, which came from fewer than 50 ophthalmopathy, around 74 hyperthyroidism and approximately 17 progressor patients. Results the study describes overall, beyond this receptor: In validation, the model predicted progression to ophthalmopathy with approximately 71% sensitivity and approximately 78% specificity, a median of about 6.7 months before onset. Sample size was not statistically predetermined, and investigators were not blinded to group allocation. Most expanded thyroid clonotypes (frequency above 0.001) were also detected in blood, a finding suggesting that blood repertoires may reflect thyroid immune responses. Ophthalmopathy was separated from stable hyperthyroidism by a 13 V-J signature model, with approximately 85% sensitivity and roughly 81% specificity obtained in cross-validation and 80%/75% obtained in testing.

TCR beta CDR3 regions were amplified from RNA transcripts. The TCR CDR3 was subjected to a first round of RT-PCR using the HTBI primer set and the Qiagen OneStep RT-PCR kit. Libraries were constructed in a second round of multiplex PCR, after which size selection and purification were performed. Paired-end sequencing of the libraries was performed with 100 bp reads on an Illumina HiSeq2000. Regarding the original processing steps: Raw data were processed with SOAPnuke, discarding reads with adapters, uncalled bases, mean Phred below 15, or no exact constant-primer or identifier match. COPE v1.2.5 was used to merge high-quality paired reads, and clonotypes were defined as unique nucleotide sequences. MiTCR v1.1 was used to align clonotypes to the IMGT TRBV, TRBD and TRBJ reference segments. Analysis was restricted to V-J combinations with a frequency above 0.0001, which covered over 98% of repertoires. A TCS score was defined as the ratio of F50 (clonal expansion) to E x V (chaos), with BLOSUM62-based TCRdist applied between CDR3 peptides within each V-J. Welch's t-statistics and random forest reduced fewer than 600 V-J features to 13, which were used in a naive Bayes classifier (R e1071). TCRdb applied fastp at Q25 and MiXCR to the public reads, then kept only in-frame beta chains. Under each unique CDR3 protein, matching rows form one entry showing the most common genes and DNA. TCRdb, not the original authors, processed these V and J calls. This sample is represented by 450,000 to 650,000 distinct CDR3 sequences; 20% to 25% of them were singletons. The ten largest clonotypes hold about a quarter of the sample.

This clonotype was seen a single time. There is no known antigen for this receptor. No base-level quality is on record; no much larger clone is a single base apart. A single read makes a weak case. The germline ends are 20 bases apart after V is trimmed by 5 bases and J by 3 bases. Including cysteine and phenylalanine, the CDR3 has 16 amino acids. Only the CDR3 region is kept as DNA, spanning 48 bases read in frame from base 1. CDR1 MNHNS and CDR2 SASEGT are derived from the germline V gene. Graves' hyperthyroidism was defined as stable when no progression to ophthalmopathy occurred over 18 months of follow-up. Hyperthyroidism patients were aged 18 to 65 years and newly diagnosed, with disease duration of less than 2 months. Exclusion was applied to patients with uncontrolled infections, other autoimmune diseases, pregnancy or lactation. Diagnoses were based on clinical symptoms, serum thyroxine and TRAb, thyroid ultrasound and orbital computed tomography. PBMCs were isolated from around 10 ml of fresh peripheral blood by Ficoll-Paque density gradient centrifugation. Total RNA was extracted with Trizol reagent, and quality was checked on an Agilent 2100 Bioanalyzer.

The V and J segments used are TRBV6-1 and TRBJ2-7, with an unclear D gene assignment. Sequencing input: blood. This receptor was identified in a young man with Graves' hyperthyroidism. The DNA sequence reads TGTGCCAGCAGTAAGCAAAGACGGCCTATCGACTACGAGCAGTACTTC. Its product reads: CASSKQRRPIDYEQYF.